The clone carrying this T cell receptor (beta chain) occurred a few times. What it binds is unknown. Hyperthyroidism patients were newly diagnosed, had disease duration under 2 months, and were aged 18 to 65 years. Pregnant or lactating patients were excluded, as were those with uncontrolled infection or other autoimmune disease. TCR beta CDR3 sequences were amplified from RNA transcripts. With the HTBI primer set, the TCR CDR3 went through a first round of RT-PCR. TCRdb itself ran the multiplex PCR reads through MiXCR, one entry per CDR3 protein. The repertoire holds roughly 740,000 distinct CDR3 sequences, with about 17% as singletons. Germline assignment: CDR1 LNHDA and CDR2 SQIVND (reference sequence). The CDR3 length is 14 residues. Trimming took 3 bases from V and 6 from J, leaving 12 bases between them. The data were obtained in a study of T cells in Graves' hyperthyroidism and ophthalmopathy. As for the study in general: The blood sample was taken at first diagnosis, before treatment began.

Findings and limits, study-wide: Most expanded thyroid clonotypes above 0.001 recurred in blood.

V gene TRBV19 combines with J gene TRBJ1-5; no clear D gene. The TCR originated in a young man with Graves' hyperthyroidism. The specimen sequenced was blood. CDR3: CASSIPGRGQPQHF. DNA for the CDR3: TGTGCCAGTAGTATCCCCGGACGCGGTCAGCCCCAGCATTTT.